This T cell receptor (beta chain) emerged from a study of post-analysis software for immune sequencing data. Study context: Patients with relapsing-remitting, secondary progressive and progressive-relapsing multiple sclerosis courses were all represented.

Study-level points and caveats: Comparison with controls showed significantly lower normalized Chao1 diversity in multiple sclerosis patients. Strong co-clustering by F measure linked samples that shared a preparation batch. The study found TRBV5-6, TRBV5-1 and TRBV20-1 among five or six TRBV segments more frequent in patients than controls.

As for this clonotype: Antigen unknown.

Germline-derived CDR1 and CDR2 are SGHTA and FQGTGA. The CDR3 length is 16 residues. The ends lost 2 bases at V and 12 bases at J; junction bases unmatched: 9. Built from TCR beta cDNA, the libraries had unique molecular identifiers in them. T cells, about 0.85 to 11 million of them, yielded hundreds of thousands of cDNA molecules. TCRdb independently ran MiXCR on the PCR reads; one entry per CDR3 protein. The data show some 890,000 distinct CDR3 sequences, approximately 53% seen once. This receptor was identified in a girl aged 5 to 17 with multiple sclerosis. Sequencing input: blood. This chain joins TRBV7-3 and TRBJ2-1, with TRBD2 identical over 14 bases. The chain's CDR3 is CASSLRLAGGPGGQFF. The CDR3 region has the DNA TGTGCCAGCAGCTTACGACTAGCGGGGGGGCCCGGCGGGCAGTTCTTC.